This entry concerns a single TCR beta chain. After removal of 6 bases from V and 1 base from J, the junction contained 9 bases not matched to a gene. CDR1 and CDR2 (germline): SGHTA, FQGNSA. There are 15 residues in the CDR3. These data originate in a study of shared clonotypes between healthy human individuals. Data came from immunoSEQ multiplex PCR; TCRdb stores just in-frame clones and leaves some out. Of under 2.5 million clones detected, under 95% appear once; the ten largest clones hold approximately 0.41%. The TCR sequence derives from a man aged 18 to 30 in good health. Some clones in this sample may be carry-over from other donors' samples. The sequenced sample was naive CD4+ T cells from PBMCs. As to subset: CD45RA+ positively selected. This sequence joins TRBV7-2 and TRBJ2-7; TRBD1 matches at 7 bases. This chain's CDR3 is CASSFTGTASYEQYF. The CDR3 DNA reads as TGTGCCAGCAGTTTCACCGGGACAGCATCCTACGAGCAGTACTTC.